This TCR beta chain was captured in a study of CD8 T cells in ankylosing spondylitis. Regarding the study as a whole: Disease-linked clones proved CD8+ and comparatively uncommon in peripheral blood. What seemed typical of ankylosing spondylitis blood was a TCR beta motif built from roughly eight highly homologous variants.

TCRdb called the 5' RACE reads again in MiXCR, with one record for every CDR3 protein. The data hold fewer than 550,000 distinct CDR3 sequences, with approximately 5% observed a single time. This clonotype was seen ten or more times. What it binds is unknown. Per the germline V gene, CDR1 is PRHDT and CDR2 is FYEKMQ (reference sequence). The CDR3 spans 16 residues. The J segment lost 2 bases and the V segment lost 8 bases, leaving 10 bases of the junction unmatched. The TCR originated in a male donor with ankylosing spondylitis. The chain uses TRBV13 and TRBJ2-3; TRBD2 matches 10 bases. The specimen was blood, either unsorted or a sorted T cell fraction (not recorded which). The CDR3 spells CASGMTSGSNTDTQYF. CDR3 bases: TGTGCCAGCGGGATGACTAGCGGGTCGAACACAGATACGCAGTATTTT.